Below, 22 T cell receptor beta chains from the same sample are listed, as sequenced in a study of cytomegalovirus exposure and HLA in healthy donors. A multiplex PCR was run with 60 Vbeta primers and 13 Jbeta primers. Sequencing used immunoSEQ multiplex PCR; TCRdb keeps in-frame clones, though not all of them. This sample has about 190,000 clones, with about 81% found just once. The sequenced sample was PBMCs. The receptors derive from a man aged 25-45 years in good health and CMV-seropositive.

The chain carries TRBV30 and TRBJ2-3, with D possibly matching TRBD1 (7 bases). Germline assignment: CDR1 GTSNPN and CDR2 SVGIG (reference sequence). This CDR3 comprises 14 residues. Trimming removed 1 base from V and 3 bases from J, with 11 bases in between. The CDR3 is CAWSEQGRTDTQYF. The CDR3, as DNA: TGTGCCTGGAGTGAACAGGGGAGGACAGATACGCAGTATTTT.

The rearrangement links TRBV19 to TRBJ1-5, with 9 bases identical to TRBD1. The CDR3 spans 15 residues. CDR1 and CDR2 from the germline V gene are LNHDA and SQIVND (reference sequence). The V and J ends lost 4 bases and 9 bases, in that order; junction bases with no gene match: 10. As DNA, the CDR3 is TGTGCCAGTAGTACCGTCGGACAGGGGTGGAGGCCCCAGCATTTT. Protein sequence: CASSTVGQGWRPQHF.

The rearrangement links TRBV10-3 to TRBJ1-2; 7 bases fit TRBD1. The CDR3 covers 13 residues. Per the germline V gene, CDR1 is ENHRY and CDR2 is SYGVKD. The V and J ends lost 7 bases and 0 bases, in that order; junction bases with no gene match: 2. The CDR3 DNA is TGTGCCATCACTGGGACAGCTAACTATGGCTACACCTTC. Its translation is CAITGTANYGYTF.

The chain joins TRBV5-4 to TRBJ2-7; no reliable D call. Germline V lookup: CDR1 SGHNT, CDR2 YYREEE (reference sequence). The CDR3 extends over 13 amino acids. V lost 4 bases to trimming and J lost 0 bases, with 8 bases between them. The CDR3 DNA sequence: TGTGCCAGCAGCCATCCAAACTCCTACGAGCAGTACTTC. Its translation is CASSHPNSYEQYF.

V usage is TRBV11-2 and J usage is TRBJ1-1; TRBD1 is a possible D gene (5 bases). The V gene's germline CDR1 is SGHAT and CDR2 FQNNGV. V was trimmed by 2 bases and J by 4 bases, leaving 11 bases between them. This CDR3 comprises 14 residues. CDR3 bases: TGTGCCAGCAGCTTATCACGGGGGAGCACTGAAGCTTTCTTT. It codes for CASSLSRGSTEAFF.

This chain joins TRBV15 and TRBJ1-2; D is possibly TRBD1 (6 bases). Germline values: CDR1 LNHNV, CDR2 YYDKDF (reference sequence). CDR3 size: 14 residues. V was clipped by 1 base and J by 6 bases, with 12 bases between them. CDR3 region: CATSRVGAIDGYTF. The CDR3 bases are TGTGCCACCAGCAGAGTGGGGGCGATTGATGGCTACACCTTC.

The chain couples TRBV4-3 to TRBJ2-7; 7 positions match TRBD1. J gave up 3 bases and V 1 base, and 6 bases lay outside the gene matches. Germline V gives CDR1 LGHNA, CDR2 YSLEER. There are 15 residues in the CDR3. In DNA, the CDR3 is TGCGCCAGCAGCCAAGCAGGGGGACGAAACTACGAGCAGTACTTC. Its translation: CASSQAGGRNYEQYF.

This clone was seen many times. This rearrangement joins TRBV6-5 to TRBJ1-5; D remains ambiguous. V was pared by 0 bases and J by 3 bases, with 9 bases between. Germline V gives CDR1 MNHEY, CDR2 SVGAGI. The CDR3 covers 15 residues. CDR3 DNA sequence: TGTGCCAGCAGTTACTCCTCGCAGTTCAATCAGCCCCAGCATTTT. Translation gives CASSYSSQFNQPQHF.

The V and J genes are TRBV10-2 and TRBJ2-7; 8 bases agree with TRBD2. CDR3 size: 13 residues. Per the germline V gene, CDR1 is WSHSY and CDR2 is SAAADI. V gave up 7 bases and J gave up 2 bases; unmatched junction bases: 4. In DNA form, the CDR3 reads TGCGCCAGCAAGGGACTAGACGCCTACGAGCAGTACTTC. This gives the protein CASKGLDAYEQYF.

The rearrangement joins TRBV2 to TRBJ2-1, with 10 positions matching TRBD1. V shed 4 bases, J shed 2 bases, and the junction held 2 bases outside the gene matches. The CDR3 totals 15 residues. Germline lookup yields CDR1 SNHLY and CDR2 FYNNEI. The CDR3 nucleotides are TGTGCCAGCAGTGCGGACAGGGGGGCCTACAATGAGCAGTTCTTC. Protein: CASSADRGAYNEQFF. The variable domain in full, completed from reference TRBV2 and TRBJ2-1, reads EPEVTQTPSHQVTQMGQEVILRCVPISNHLYFYWYRQILGQKVEFLVSFYNNEISEKSEIFDDQFSVERPDGSNFTLKIRSTKLEDSAMYFCASSADRGAYNEQFFGPGTRLTVL.

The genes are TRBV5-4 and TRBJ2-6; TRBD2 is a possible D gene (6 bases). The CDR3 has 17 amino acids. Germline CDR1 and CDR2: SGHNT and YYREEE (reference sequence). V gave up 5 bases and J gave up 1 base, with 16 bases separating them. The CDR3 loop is CASRIRSGESGANVLTF. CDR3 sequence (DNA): TGTGCCAGCAGGATTCGATCGGGGGAGTCTGGGGCCAACGTCCTGACTTTC.

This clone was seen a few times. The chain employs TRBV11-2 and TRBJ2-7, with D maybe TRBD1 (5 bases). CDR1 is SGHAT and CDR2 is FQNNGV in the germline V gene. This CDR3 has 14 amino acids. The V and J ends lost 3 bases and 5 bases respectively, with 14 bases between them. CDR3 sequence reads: CASSLTVNFDEQYF. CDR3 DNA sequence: TGTGCCAGCAGCTTGACAGTGAATTTCGACGAGCAGTACTTC. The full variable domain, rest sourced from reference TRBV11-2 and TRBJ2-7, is EAGVAQSPRYKIIEKRQSVAFWCNPISGHATLYWYQQILGQGPKLLIQFQNNGVVDDSQLPKDRFSAERLKGVDSTLKIQPAKLEDSAVYLCASSLTVNFDEQYFGPGTRLTVT.

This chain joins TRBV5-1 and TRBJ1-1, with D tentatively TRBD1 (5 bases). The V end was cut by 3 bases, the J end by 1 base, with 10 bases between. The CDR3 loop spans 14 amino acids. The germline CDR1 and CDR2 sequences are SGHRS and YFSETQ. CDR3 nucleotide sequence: TGCGCCAGCAGCTCGGACGGACAGAACACTGAAGCTTTCTTT. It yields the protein CASSSDGQNTEAFF.

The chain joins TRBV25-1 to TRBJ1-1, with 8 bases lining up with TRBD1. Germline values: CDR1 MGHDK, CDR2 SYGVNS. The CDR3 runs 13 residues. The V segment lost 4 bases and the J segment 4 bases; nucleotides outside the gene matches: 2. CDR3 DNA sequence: TGTGCCAGCAGTGTGACAGGGGCCACTGAAGCTTTCTTT. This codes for CASSVTGATEAFF.

Here the CDR3 DNA reads TGTGCCAGCAGCCCCAGGAGGACTAGCGGGAGCTACGAGCAGTACTTC. This translates into CASSPRRTSGSYEQYF. The chain employs TRBV9 and TRBJ2-7, with 13 nucleotides matching TRBD2. Looked up from germline, CDR1 is SGDLS and CDR2 is YYNGEE. V dropped 4 bases and J dropped 3; count of bases not matched to a gene: 7. The CDR3 has 16 amino acids.

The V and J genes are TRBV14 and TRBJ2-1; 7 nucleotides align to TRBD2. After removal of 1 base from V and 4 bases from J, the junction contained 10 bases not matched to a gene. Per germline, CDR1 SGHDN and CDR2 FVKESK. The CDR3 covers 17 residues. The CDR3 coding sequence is TGTGCCAGCAGCCAAGTACCCAGCGGGACTTGGTACAATGAGCAGTTCTTC. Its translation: CASSQVPSGTWYNEQFF.

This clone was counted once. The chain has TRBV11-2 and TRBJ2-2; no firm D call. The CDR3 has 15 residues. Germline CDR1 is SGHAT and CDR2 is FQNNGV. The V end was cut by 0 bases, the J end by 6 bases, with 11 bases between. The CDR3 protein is CASSLESIYAGELFF. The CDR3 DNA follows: TGTGCCAGCAGCTTAGAGTCTATTTACGCCGGGGAGCTGTTTTTT.

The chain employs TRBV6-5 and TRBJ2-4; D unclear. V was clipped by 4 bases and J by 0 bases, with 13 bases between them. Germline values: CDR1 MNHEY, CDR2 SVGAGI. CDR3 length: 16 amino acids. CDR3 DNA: TGTGCCAGCAGTTCGACACAGACCCTAGCCAAAAACATTCAGTACTTC. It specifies CASSSTQTLAKNIQYF.

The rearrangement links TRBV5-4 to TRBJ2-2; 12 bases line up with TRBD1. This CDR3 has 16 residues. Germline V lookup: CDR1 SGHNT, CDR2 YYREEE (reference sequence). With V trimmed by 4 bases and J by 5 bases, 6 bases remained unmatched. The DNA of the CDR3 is TGTGCCAGCAGCAGCCGGGACAGGGGGCGAACCGGGGAGCTGTTTTTT. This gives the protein CASSSRDRGRTGELFF.

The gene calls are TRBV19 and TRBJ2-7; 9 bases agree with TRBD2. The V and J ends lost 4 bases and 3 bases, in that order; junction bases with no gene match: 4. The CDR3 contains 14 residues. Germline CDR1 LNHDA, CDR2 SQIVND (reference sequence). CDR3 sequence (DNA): TGTGCCAGTAGTAATGGCGGGAGGGGCTACGAGCAGTACTTC. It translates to CASSNGGRGYEQYF.

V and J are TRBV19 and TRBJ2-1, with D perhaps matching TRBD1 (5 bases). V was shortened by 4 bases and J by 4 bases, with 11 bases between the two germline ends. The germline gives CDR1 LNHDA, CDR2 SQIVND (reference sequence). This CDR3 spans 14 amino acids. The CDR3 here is CASSTTVKYNEQFF. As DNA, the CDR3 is TGTGCCAGTAGTACGACAGTAAAATACAATGAGCAGTTCTTC.

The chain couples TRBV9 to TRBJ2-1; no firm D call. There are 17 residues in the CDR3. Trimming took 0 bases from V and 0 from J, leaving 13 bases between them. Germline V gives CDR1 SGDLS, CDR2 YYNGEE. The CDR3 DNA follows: TGTGCCAGCAGCGTAGAAAAGGTTCCTAGCTCCTACAATGAGCAGTTCTTC. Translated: CASSVEKVPSSYNEQFF.